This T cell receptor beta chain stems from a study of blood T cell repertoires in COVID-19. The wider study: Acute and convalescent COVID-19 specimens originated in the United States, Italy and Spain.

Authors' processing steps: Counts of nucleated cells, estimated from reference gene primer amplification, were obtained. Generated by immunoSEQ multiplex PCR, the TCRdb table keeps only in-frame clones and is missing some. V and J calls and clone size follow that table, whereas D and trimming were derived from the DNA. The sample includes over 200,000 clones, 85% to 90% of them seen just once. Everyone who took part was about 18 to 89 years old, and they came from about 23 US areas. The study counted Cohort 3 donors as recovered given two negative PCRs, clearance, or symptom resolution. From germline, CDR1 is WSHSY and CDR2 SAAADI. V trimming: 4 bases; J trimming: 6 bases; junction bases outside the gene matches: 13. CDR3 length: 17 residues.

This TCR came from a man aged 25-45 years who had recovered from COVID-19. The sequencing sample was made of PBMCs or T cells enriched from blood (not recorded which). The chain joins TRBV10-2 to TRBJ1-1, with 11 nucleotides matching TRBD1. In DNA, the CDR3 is TGCGCCAGCAGTGGGCGATTCCCGGGACAGGGGGTCGCTGAAGCTTTCTTT. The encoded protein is CASSGRFPGQGVAEAFF.